The entry that follows covers one T cell receptor beta chain sequence. Its antigen is currently unknown. The data were obtained in a study of T-cell memory formation after mild COVID-19. Study summary: TCR clusters were mostly confined to one donor each. Findings and limits, study-wide: Day 15 to 85 contracting clones showed balanced CD4/CD8; later expanders leaned CD4+.

This CDR3 is 15 amino acids long. Trimming stripped 4 bases from V and 5 bases from J, with 19 bases between. CDR1 is SGHRS, CDR2 YFSETQ, per germline. TCRdb reprocessed the 5' RACE reads with MiXCR, giving one entry per CDR3 protein. The repertoire holds approximately 170,000 distinct CDR3 sequences, with around 13% as singletons. This sequence originates from a young man who had mild COVID-19 (a few samples of this study predate the infection). Cell type and time point are not known. Sequencing was done on a sample of PBMCs or a T cell subset sorted from them (not recorded which). This chain joins TRBV5-1 and TRBJ2-7; D might be TRBD1 or TRBD2, each matching 7 bases. The CDR3 sequence is CASSPGSGTAHEQYV. In DNA, the CDR3 is TGCGCCAGCAGCCCCGGGAGCGGGACAGCTCACGAGCAGTACGTC.